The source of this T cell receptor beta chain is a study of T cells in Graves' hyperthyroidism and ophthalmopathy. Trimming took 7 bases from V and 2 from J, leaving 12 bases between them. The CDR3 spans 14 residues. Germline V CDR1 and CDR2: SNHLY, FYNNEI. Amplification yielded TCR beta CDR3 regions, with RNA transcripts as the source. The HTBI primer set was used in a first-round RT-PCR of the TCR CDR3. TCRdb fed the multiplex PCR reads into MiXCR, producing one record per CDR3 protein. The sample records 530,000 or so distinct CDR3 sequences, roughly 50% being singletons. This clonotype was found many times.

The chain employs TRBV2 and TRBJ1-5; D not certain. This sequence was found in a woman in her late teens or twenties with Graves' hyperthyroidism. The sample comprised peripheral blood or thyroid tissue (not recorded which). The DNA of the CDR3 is TGTGCCAGCAAATTACCGGTAGGCAATCAGCCCCAGCATTTT. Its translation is CASKLPVGNQPQHF.